Listed below are T cell receptor beta chains from one sample, sequenced in a study of blood T cell repertoires in COVID-19. Repertoires were generated with immunoSEQ multiplex PCR, while TCRdb's copy carries only in-frame clones and drops some. The sample records under 350,000 clones, approximately 90% being singletons. The sequenced sample was peripheral blood. These receptors came from a man aged 18 to 35 with active or convalescent COVID-19. CDR3s include the opening cysteine and the closing phenylalanine or tryptophan. D genes are given only for firm matches. The size field is filled for only some rows; it gives once, few, many or a size class.

j_call | d_call | v_call | clone_size | cdr3_aa | cdr3_nt
TRBJ2-1 | TRBD2 | TRBV5-1 | - | CASSPGTSGDLSQFF | TGCGCCAGCAGCCCGGGGACTAGCGGGGACCTAAGTCAGTTCTTC
TRBJ1-1 | - | TRBV15 | - | CATSRDNGNTEAFF | TGTGCCACCAGCAGAGACAACGGTAACACTGAAGCTTTCTTT
TRBJ1-6 | - | TRBV7-3 | - | CASSLEGRGSPLHF | TGTGCCAGCAGCTTGGAGGGACGGGGTTCACCCCTCCACTTT
TRBJ1-2 | TRBD1 | TRBV25-1 | many | CASSGGGQGNGYTF | TGTGCCAGCAGTGGGGGTGGACAGGGGAATGGCTACACCTTC
TRBJ1-2 | - | TRBV6-5 | - | CASSYSGGANYGYTF | TGTGCCAGCAGTTACTCGGGGGGAGCTAACTATGGCTACACCTTC
TRBJ2-2 | - | TRBV7-9 | - | CASSLAGDTGELFF | TGTGCCAGCAGCTTAGCGGGAGACACCGGGGAGCTGTTTTTT
TRBJ2-7 | TRBD2 | TRBV11-1 | - | CASSRLAGGLYEQYF | TGTGCCAGCAGCCGACTAGCGGGGGGGCTCTACGAGCAGTACTTC
TRBJ1-2 | - | TRBV13 | few | CASSLDSGNGYTF | TGTGCCAGCAGCTTAGACAGCGGGAATGGCTACACCTTC
TRBJ2-3 | - | TRBV29-1 | - | CSAYRSDTQYF | TGCAGCGCGTACAGGTCAGATACGCAGTATTTT
TRBJ2-3 | - | TRBV6-5 | few | CASSYSPGKDTQYF | TGTGCCAGCAGTTACTCTCCAGGGAAAGATACGCAGTATTTT
TRBJ2-3 | TRBD1 | TRBV5-1 | - | CASSPGQGSTDTQYF | TGCGCCAGCAGCCCTGGACAGGGGTCCACAGATACGCAGTATTTT
TRBJ1-6 | - | TRBV18 | - | CASSQGRNSPLHF | TGTGCCAGCTCACAGGGGCGGAATTCACCCCTCCACTTT
TRBJ2-5 | - | TRBV19 | - | CASSKEGRRETQYF | TGTGCCAGTAGTAAGGAGGGAAGGAGAGAGACCCAGTACTTC
TRBJ1-2 | TRBD1 | TRBV4-3 | once | CASSPGQSPYGYTF | TGCGCCAGCAGCCCGGGACAGTCTCCCTATGGCTACACCTTC
TRBJ2-7 | TRBD2 | TRBV7-9 | - | CASSPGLAGSLDEQYF | TGTGCCAGCAGCCCGGGACTAGCGGGGTCCCTAGACGAGCAGTACTTC
TRBJ1-1 | - | TRBV16 | - | CASSPRPGSNTEAFF | TGTGCCAGCAGCCCCCGCCCGGGTTCGAACACTGAAGCTTTCTTT
TRBJ2-1 | TRBD1 | TRBV2 | - | CASSVRQGRLNEQFF | TGTGCCAGCAGTGTTCGACAGGGGCGTTTGAATGAGCAGTTCTTC
TRBJ2-7 | TRBD1 | TRBV13 | - | CASSYTGAGPYEQYF | TGTGCCAGCAGCTATACAGGGGCTGGTCCCTACGAGCAGTACTTC
TRBJ1-6 | - | TRBV6-6 | - | CASSYGLGGESPLHF | TGTGCCAGCAGTTACGGGTTAGGGGGGGAGTCACCCCTCCACTTT
TRBJ1-2 | TRBD1 | TRBV27 | - | CASSSLATGLVDGYTF | TGTGCCAGCAGTTCCCTCGCGACAGGGTTGGTTGATGGCTACACCTTC
TRBJ2-2 | - | TRBV28 | - | CASLHPNTGELFF | TGTGCCAGCTTACACCCGAACACCGGGGAGCTGTTTTTT
TRBJ2-7 | - | TRBV9 | once | CASSVVMGDEQYF | TGTGCCAGCAGCGTAGTGATGGGAGACGAGCAGTACTTC
TRBJ1-2 | - | TRBV5-6 | - | CASSFRNYGYTF | TGTGCCAGCAGCTTCCGGAACTATGGCTACACCTTC
TRBJ2-7 | TRBD2 | TRBV5-1 | once | CASSMSGTLSYEQYF | TGCGCCAGCAGCATGAGCGGGACCCTCTCCTACGAGCAGTACTTC
TRBJ1-2 | - | TRBV10-3 | - | CAINSQINYGYTF | TGTGCCATCAACAGTCAAATAAACTATGGCTACACCTTC
TRBJ1-5 | TRBD1 | TRBV28 | once | CASSPTGRGYQPQHF | TGTGCCAGCAGTCCGACTGGCAGGGGGTATCAGCCCCAGCATTTT
TRBJ2-5 | - | TRBV24-1 | - | CATSDQGTNMGETQYF | TGTGCCACCAGTGACCAGGGGACAAATATGGGAGAGACCCAGTACTTC
TRBJ2-7 | - | TRBV6-5 | few | CASSRGLASYEQYF | TGTGCCAGCTCAAGGGGTTTAGCATCCTACGAGCAGTACTTC
TRBJ2-7 | TRBD1 | TRBV7-9 | few | CASSPKSRDSYEQYF | TGTGCCAGCAGCCCGAAGTCCCGGGACAGCTACGAGCAGTACTTC
TRBJ2-5 | TRBD2 | TRBV18 | - | CASSLGLAGDQETQYF | TGTGCCAGCTCACTCGGACTAGCGGGGGACCAAGAGACCCAGTACTTC
TRBJ1-1 | TRBD1 | TRBV5-5 | once | CASSFATGDTEAFF | TGTGCCAGCAGCTTCGCGACAGGGGACACTGAAGCTTTCTTT
TRBJ2-3 | - | TRBV6-4 | - | CASRDTTISRQYF | TGTGCCAGCAGGGATACGACTATCAGTCGGCAGTATTTT
TRBJ2-5 | TRBD2 | TRBV5-1 | - | CASSQGAGQETQYF | TGCGCCAGCAGCCAGGGAGCGGGGCAAGAGACCCAGTACTTC
TRBJ1-4 | - | TRBV3-1/TRBV3-2 | - | CASSQDMVSRNEKLFF | TGTGCCAGCAGCCAAGACATGGTTAGCAGAAATGAAAAACTGTTTTTT
TRBJ1-6 | TRBD1 | TRBV11-2 | - | CASSIRTGGSSYNSPLHF | TGTGCCAGCAGCATTCGGACAGGGGGGAGCTCCTATAATTCACCCCTCCACTTT
TRBJ2-7 | TRBD1 | TRBV7-2 | - | CASSSGQGNDEQYF | TGTGCCAGCAGTTCGGGACAGGGAAACGACGAGCAGTACTTC
TRBJ1-3 | TRBD1 | TRBV4-3 | few | CASSQEPGTVQYSGNTIYF | TGCGCCAGCAGCCAAGAACCCGGGACAGTACAATACTCTGGAAACACCATATATTTT
TRBJ2-2 | - | TRBV12-3/TRBV12-4 | once | CASRGTGELFF | TGTGCCAGTCGAGGAACCGGGGAGCTGTTTTTT
TRBJ2-2 | TRBD1 | TRBV11-1 | - | CASSSDRGGNTGELFF | TGTGCCAGCAGCTCTGACAGGGGAGGGAACACCGGGGAGCTGTTTTTT
TRBJ2-7 | TRBD1 | TRBV12-5 | - | CASGLGTGVHEQYF | TGTGCTAGTGGTTTGGGGACAGGGGTCCACGAGCAGTACTTC
TRBJ2-4 | TRBD2 | TRBV6-2/TRBV6-3 | - | CASSYSREARDIQYF | TGTGCCAGCAGTTACTCGCGGGAGGCTCGGGACATTCAGTACTTC
TRBJ2-5 | - | TRBV28 | - | CASSFAGETQYF | TGTGCCAGCAGTTTCGCCGGAGAGACCCAGTACTTC
TRBJ2-1 | - | TRBV4-1 | - | CASSLGLGGYEQFF | TGCGCCAGCAGCCTCGGACTGGGCGGGTATGAGCAGTTCTTC
TRBJ1-5 | - | TRBV2 | few | CAGSLGLNQPQHF | TGTGCCGGATCTCTGGGACTTAATCAGCCCCAGCATTTT
TRBJ2-2 | TRBD1 | TRBV19 | once | CASTTGIGTGGARNTGELFF | TGTGCCAGCACCACGGGGATCGGGACAGGGGGCGCTCGGAACACCGGGGAGCTGTTTTTT
TRBJ1-5 | - | TRBV5-1 | - | CASNPCRSNQPQHF | TGCGCCAGCAACCCTTGTAGAAGCAATCAGCCCCAGCATTTT
TRBJ1-4 | - | TRBV28 | - | CASSLMGATESYEKLFF | TGTGCCAGCAGTTTAATGGGGGCGACAGAATCCTATGAAAAACTGTTTTTT
TRBJ2-5 | TRBD2 | TRBV30 | - | CAWSGTSGIQETQYF | TGTGCCTGGAGTGGAACTAGCGGGATCCAAGAGACCCAGTACTTC
TRBJ1-1 | - | TRBV4-1 | - | CASSQVAKPNTEAFF | TGCGCCAGCAGCCAAGTTGCAAAGCCCAACACTGAAGCTTTCTTT
TRBJ1-5 | - | TRBV7-9 | - | CASSLQGNQPQHF | TGTGCCAGCAGCTTACAGGGGAATCAGCCCCAGCATTTT
TRBJ2-7 | - | TRBV28 | - | CASRQDTYEQYF | TGTGCCAGCAGACAGGACACCTACGAGCAGTACTTC
TRBJ2-1 | TRBD1 | TRBV5-1 | - | CASSLEPGQGWNEQFF | TGCGCCAGCAGCTTAGAACCGGGACAGGGTTGGAATGAGCAGTTCTTC
TRBJ1-2 | - | TRBV6-5 | - | CASSQIQKPHGYTF | TGTGCCAGCAGTCAAATACAGAAACCTCATGGCTACACCTTC
TRBJ1-5 | TRBD1 | TRBV6-6 | - | CASKRGLDQPQHF | TGTGCCAGCAAGAGGGGGCTGGATCAGCCCCAGCATTTT